What follows describes a single T cell receptor beta chain. The data stem from a study of shared clonotypes between healthy human individuals. The wider study: Samples came from a couple of female and a few male donors aged 18 to 49.

For sorted subsets, about 190 ng DNA per replicate equaled 30,000 or so T cell genomes. TCRdb's table, derived via immunoSEQ multiplex PCR, lists solely in-frame clones and lacks some. The table records roughly 2 million clones, roughly 95% of them present only once. Trimming took off 1 base at V and 0 bases at J, with 9 bases between the two ends. Germline V gene sequence: CDR1 SEHNR, CDR2 FQNEAQ (reference sequence). This CDR3 is built from 15 residues. Adults of Caucasian background living in Nashville, Tennessee made up all donors. The sample was naive CD4+ T cells sorted from blood. Documented subset: CD45RA+ positively selected. This sequence joins TRBV7-9 and TRBJ1-1; the D is unclear. This sequence originates from a man aged 18 to 29 in good health. CDR3 residues: CASSLGAVLNTEAFF. Written as DNA, the CDR3 is TGTGCCAGCAGCTTAGGGGCAGTATTGAACACTGAAGCTTTCTTT.